The rows below give T cell receptor beta chains drawn from one sample of a study of blood T cell repertoires in COVID-19. Profiled with immunoSEQ multiplex PCR; TCRdb holds only in-frame clones, not every one. The sample carries approximately 300,000 clones, around 87% recorded once. Material: peripheral blood. The receptors shown here come from a man in his fifties or sixties with active or convalescent COVID-19. Each CDR3 is given without its conserved first and last residue.

j_gene	v_gene	len	CDR3aa
TRBJ2-7	TRBV6-2/TRBV6-3	14	ASSYWGQGALTEQY
TRBJ1-2	TRBV7-9	11	ASSRAENYGYT
TRBJ1-2	TRBV19	13	ASIPGTGNNYGYT
TRBJ2-1	TRBV4-3	14	ASSQELGVGGYEQF
TRBJ1-3	TRBV19	15	ASSVQGLGNSGNTIY
TRBJ1-4	TRBV9	14	ASSVDFGATNEKLF
TRBJ1-3	TRBV28	12	ASSLAMKEYTIY
TRBJ1-5	TRBV7-2	14	ASSLGTGGGNQPQH
TRBJ1-4	TRBV28	11	ASITGGSEKLF
TRBJ2-4	TRBV21-1	17	ASSFRTRRDRSAKNIQY
TRBJ1-1	TRBV5-1	13	ASRPTDRAPLEAF
TRBJ1-2	TRBV20-1	9	SARQGGGYT
TRBJ2-7	TRBV18	11	ASSTGQNYEQY
TRBJ1-1	TRBV6-5	11	ASRAGLDTEAF
TRBJ2-6	TRBV6-1	15	ASSELVAYSGANVLT
TRBJ2-2	TRBV30	16	AWSGGTGVRRYTGELF
TRBJ1-1	TRBV30	12	AWRRRGMNTEAF
TRBJ2-5	TRBV13	13	ASSNSGSGGETQY
TRBJ2-2	TRBV4-1	13	ASSPPDRGAGELF
TRBJ2-2	TRBV10-1	15	ASSDPMTGGEAGELF
TRBJ1-6	TRBV5-4	16	ASSSYIGTGFYNSPLH
TRBJ2-7	TRBV9	13	ASSVSTSGPYEQY
TRBJ1-6	TRBV5-5	13	ASSFPTGGYSPLH
TRBJ1-2	TRBV6-5	11	ASEEEINYGYT
TRBJ2-7	TRBV5-6	13	ASSSFGTGGYEQY
TRBJ2-7	TRBV14	11	ASSPYEDYEQY
TRBJ2-1	TRBV28	10	ASSFPWRKQF
TRBJ2-5	TRBV29-1	10	SGWGQQETQY
TRBJ2-1	TRBV2	10	ASSHGYNEQF
TRBJ1-1	TRBV7-6	12	ASSLTGSGTEAF
TRBJ1-4	TRBV12-3/TRBV12-4	10	ASSQEDEKLF
TRBJ2-5	TRBV18	11	ASSPGQQETQY
TRBJ2-7	TRBV2	12	AISAAGATFRQY
TRBJ2-5	TRBV6-6	14	ASSYGAGGRGETQY
TRBJ1-2	TRBV14	11	ASSQGSFYGYT
TRBJ1-1	TRBV6-2/TRBV6-3	12	ASSSVYADTEAF
TRBJ1-2	TRBV29-1	10	SVEVRSYGYT
TRBJ1-3	TRBV6-5	12	ASRDRAHGNTIY
TRBJ1-4	TRBV9	14	ASSVGAGGDAEKLF
TRBJ2-2	TRBV10-2	13	ASSGTGGETGELF
TRBJ1-1	TRBV10-3	12	ATSPGNQNTEAF
TRBJ1-3	TRBV12-3/TRBV12-4	11	ASSRDRGNTIY
TRBJ1-3	TRBV7-9	13	ASSLQGAIGNTIY